This T cell receptor (beta chain) is drawn from a study of shared clonotypes between healthy human individuals (dated by TCRdb to the early 2020s). Study-level background: The cohort comprised a couple of women and a few men aged 18 to 49 years. For each donor, CD4 naive and CD4 memory were each run on three plates, CD8 naive on two plates, and CD8 memory on one plate. To estimate repertoire size and how much clonotypes are shared between individuals, the study performed deep sequencing of blood TCR repertoires from about five healthy adults. To increase sequencing depth and limit assay-specific biases, different laboratories used diverse techniques to prepare libraries and sequence TCR repertoires. Each donor's leukapheresis produced roughly between roughly 0.94 and 9.5 billion PBMCs.

Using the deep immunoSEQ assay, TCR CDR3 regions were amplified from genomic DNA by multiplex PCR. Extracted genomic DNA from each cell subset was distributed evenly across all wells of several immunoSEQ 96-well plates, and each plate was treated as a replicate. Each replicate PCR for sorted subsets received 200 ng genomic DNA, equal to roughly 33,000 T cell genomes. Purified libraries were measured with a Qubit 3.0 fluorometer, size-checked on a Bioanalyzer 2100, and measured again with the KAPA Library Quantification kit. A separate single-read 150-cycle Illumina NextSeq 550 flow cell was used to sequence each immunoSEQ 96-well plate. From the authors' description of their analysis: Because the immunoSEQ output included only junctional sequences and no quality scores, the filtering could not be the same as the filtering used for full-length reads. Sequences were annotated with PyIR, a Python wrapper for IgBLAST v1.9, and V/J genes and CDR3 were assigned using IMGT germline references. Reads with weak V/J assignments (E-value above 1e-6), missing CDR3, stop codons, out-of-frame junctions, or ambiguous translated residues were removed. V3J clonotypes were defined by identical inferred V gene, J gene, and CDR3 amino acid sequence. Percentage overlap between repertoires was calculated by dividing the number of shared unique clonotypes by the size of the smaller repertoire. Repertoire richness was assessed with RTK rarefaction, the Chao1 estimator, and Recon v2.1 estimates of unobserved clonotypes. For all TCRbeta clonotypes obtained by the gDNA method from a few donors, generation probabilities were computed with OLGA. TCRdb obtained this table from immuneACCESS and retained in-frame rearrangements with V and J assigned. These tables miss some clones; where compared with another copy, unresolved V genes account for less than half of the shortfall, and the remainder is unexplained. The DNA was the basis for D and trimming; V, J and clone size are from that table. For this sample the table gives a few million clones, of which 85% to 95% were detected only once. The top ten constitute 1.5% to 2% of the sample.

Here is what the overall study found, with its caveats: The small number of donors limited the genetic and exposure-history diversity represented. Pairwise subsampling indicated that sequencing depth was expected to affect the degree of clonotype sharing among donors. Estimated clonotype richness was generally larger for naive than for memory subsets. When a handful of donors were compared, the shared fraction of clonotypes was around 5% for naive CD4, more than 3% for naive CD8, more than 2% for memory CD4, and roughly 0.4% for memory CD8. Sampling was restricted to blood, and TCR repertoires in tissues likely differ from the TCR repertoires found in blood. Incomplete sequencing was indicated by rarefaction of sorted-subset datasets, despite the large sequencing depth. Compared with non-shared clonotypes, the clonotypes found in all four sorted-subset donors had higher generation probabilities.

As concerns this clone: The antigen it recognizes is unknown. The input lacks base qualities; no much larger clone sits a single base away.

CD8 naive samples were obtained by positive selection for CCR7 among CD45RO-negative cells, yielding a CD45RA+CCR7+ population from which TemRA cells were excluded. Donors were healthy HIV-negative adults with no recently reported acute infections or vaccinations. Only Caucasian adults living in Nashville, Tennessee, USA were represented among the donors. After blood collection by leukapheresis, PBMCs were isolated using Ficoll-Histopaque density gradient centrifugation and then cryopreserved in the vapor phase of liquid nitrogen. Purity and quantity of every magnetically sorted T cell population were checked by analytical flow cytometry. Genomic DNA was isolated from each sorted fraction and quantified by UV absorbance on a Nanodrop 2000c. The TCR originated in a man aged 18 to 30 in good health. Some clones in this sample may be carry-over from other donors' samples. The sample comprised naive CD8+ T cells from PBMCs. Per the publication, the cell subset or site label means: CD45RA+CCR7+.

The CDR3: CASSLAGAPLNEQFF. The DNA is TGTGCCAGCAGCTTAGCCGGTGCACCCCTCAATGAGCAGTTCTTC. The chain is assembled from TRBV7-6 and TRBJ2-1, with the D gene uncertain. V is cut by 0 bases and J by 6 bases, and the space between the germline ends is 12 bases. In the germline V gene, CDR1 corresponds to SGHVS and CDR2 to FNYEAQ. Inclusive of the bounding cysteine and phenylalanine, the CDR3 is 15 residues long. Solely the CDR3 DNA is kept, with 45 bases framed from the first base.